The clone carrying this T cell receptor (beta chain) was recorded once. Its target is unknown. The sample belongs to a study of cytomegalovirus exposure and HLA in healthy donors. Study outcomes and limitations: The CMV antigen specificity of a few CMV-associated chains was confirmed through in vitro analysis.

The study ran its PCR with 60 Vbeta and 13 Jbeta primers. Sequenced by immunoSEQ multiplex PCR; TCRdb stores in-frame clones only, minus some. The repertoire holds roughly 180,000 clones, with approximately 77% as singletons. Germline lookup yields CDR1 SQVTM and CDR2 ANQGSEA. Trimming took 3 bases from V and 5 from J, leaving 13 bases between them. The CDR3 contains 13 residues. The V and J genes are TRBV29-1 and TRBJ2-5, with D possibly TRBD1 on 5 matching bases. Sequenced sample: PBMCs. This receptor was identified in a female donor in good health and CMV-seronegative. The CDR3 loop reads CSVDGPGLETQYF. DNA for the CDR3: TGCAGCGTTGATGGTCCAGGGTTGGAGACCCAGTACTTC. The full variable domain, completed using reference TRBV29-1 and TRBJ2-5, is SAVISQKPSRDICQRGTSLTIQCQVDSQVTMMFWYRQQPGQSLTLIATANQGSEATYESGFVIDKFPISRPNLTFSTLTVSNMSPEDSSIYLCSVDGPGLETQYFGPGTRLLVL.